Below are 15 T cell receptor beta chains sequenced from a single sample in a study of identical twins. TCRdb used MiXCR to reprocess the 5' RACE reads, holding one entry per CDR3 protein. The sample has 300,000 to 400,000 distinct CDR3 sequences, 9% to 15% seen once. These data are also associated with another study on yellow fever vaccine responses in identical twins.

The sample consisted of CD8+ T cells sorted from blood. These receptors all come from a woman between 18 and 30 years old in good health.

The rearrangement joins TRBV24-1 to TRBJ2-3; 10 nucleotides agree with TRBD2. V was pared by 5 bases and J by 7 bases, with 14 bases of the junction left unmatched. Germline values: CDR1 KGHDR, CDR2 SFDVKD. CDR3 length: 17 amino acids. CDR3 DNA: TGTGCCACCAGTGGGGACCACCTAGCGGGGGCCACGTATACGCAGTATTTT. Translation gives CATSGDHLAGATYTQYF.

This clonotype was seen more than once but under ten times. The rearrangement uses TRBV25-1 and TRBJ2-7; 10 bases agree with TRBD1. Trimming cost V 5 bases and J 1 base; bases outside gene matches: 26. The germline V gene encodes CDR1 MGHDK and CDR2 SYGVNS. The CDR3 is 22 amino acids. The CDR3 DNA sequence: TGTGCCAGCAGTACCATTATCGACCCGCCGGGACAGGGGATAAGTTTATCCTACGAGCAGTACGTC. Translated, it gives CASSTIIDPPGQGISLSYEQYV.

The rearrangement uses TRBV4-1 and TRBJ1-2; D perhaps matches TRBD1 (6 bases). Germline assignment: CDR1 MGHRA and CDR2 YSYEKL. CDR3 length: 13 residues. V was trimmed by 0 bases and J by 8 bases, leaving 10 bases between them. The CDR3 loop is CASSQDPGEGYTF. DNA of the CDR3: TGCGCCAGCAGCCAAGACCCAGGGGAAGGCTACACCTTC.

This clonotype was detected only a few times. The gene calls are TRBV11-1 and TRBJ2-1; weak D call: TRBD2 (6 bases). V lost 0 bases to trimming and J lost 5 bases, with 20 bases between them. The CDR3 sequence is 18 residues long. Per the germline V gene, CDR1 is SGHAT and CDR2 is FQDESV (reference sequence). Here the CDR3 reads CASSLAQDGDSRNNEQFF. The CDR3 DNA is TGTGCCAGCAGCTTAGCCCAAGATGGGGACTCACGCAACAATGAGCAGTTCTTC.

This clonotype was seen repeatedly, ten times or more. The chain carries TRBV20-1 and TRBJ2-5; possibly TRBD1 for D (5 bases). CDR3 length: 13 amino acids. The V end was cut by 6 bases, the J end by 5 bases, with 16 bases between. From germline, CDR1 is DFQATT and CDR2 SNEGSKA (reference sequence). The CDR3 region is CSAPAGLVETQYF. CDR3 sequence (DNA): TGCAGTGCCCCGGCAGGGCTAGTGGAGACCCAGTACTTC.

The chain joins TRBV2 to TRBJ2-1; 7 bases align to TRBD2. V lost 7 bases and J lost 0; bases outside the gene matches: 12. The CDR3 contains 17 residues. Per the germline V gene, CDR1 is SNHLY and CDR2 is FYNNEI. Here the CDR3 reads CASTVTPSGSSYNEQFF. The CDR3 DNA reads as TGTGCCAGCACGGTGACCCCTAGCGGAAGCTCCTACAATGAGCAGTTCTTC.

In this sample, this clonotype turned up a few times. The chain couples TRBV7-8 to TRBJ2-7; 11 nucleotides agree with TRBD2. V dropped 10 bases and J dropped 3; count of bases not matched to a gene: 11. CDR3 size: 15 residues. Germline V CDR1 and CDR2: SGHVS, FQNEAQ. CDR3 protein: CATDDLAGGVYEQYV. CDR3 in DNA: TGTGCCACCGATGACTTAGCGGGGGGGGTCTACGAGCAGTACGTC.

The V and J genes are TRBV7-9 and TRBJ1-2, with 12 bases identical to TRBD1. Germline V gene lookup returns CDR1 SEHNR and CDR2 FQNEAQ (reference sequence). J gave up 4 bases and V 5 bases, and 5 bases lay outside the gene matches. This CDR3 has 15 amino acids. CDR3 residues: CASSNGTGGIYGYTF. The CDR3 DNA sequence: TGTGCCAGCAGCAACGGGACAGGGGGCATCTATGGCTACACCTTC.

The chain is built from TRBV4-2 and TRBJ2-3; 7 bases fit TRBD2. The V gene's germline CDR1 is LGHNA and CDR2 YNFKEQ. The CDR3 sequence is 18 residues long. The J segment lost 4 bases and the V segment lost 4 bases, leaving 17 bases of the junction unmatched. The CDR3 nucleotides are TGTGCCAGCAGCCGCCAAAAAGGTGGACTAGGGGACCCAGATACGCAGTATTTT. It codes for CASSRQKGGLGDPDTQYF.

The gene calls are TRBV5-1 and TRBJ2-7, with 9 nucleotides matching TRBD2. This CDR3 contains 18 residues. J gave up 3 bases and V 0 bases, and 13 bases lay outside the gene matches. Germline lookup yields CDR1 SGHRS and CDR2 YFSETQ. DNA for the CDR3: TGCGCCAGCAGCTTGGCCTCGCGGGAGGGCCTTCGGGTCTACGAGCAGTACTTC. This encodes CASSLASREGLRVYEQYF. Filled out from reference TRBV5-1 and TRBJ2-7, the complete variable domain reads KAGVTQTPRYLIKTRGQQVTLSCSPISGHRSVSWYQQTPGQGLQFLFEYFSETQRNKGNFPGRFSGRQFSNSRSEMNVSTLELGDSALYLCASSLASREGLRVYEQYFGPGTRLTVT.

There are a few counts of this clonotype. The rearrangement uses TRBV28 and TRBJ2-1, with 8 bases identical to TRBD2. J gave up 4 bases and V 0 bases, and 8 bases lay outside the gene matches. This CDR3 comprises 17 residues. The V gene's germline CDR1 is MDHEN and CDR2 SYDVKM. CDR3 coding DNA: TGTGCCAGCAGTTTATGGAGAGCGGGAGAGATGTACAATGAGCAGTTCTTC. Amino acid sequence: CASSLWRAGEMYNEQFF.

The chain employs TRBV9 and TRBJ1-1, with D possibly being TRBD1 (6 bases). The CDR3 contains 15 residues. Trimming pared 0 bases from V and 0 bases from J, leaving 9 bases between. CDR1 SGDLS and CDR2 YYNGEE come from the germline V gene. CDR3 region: CASSVVQGLNTEAFF. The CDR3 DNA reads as TGTGCCAGCAGCGTAGTACAGGGTTTGAACACTGAAGCTTTCTTT.

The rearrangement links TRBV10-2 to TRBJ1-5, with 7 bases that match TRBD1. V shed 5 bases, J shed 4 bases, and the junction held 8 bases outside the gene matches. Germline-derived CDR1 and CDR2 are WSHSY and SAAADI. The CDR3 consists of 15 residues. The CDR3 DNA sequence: TGCGCCAGCAGTTCCGGTGGGACAGCAAATCAGCCCCAGCATTTT. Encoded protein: CASSSGGTANQPQHF.

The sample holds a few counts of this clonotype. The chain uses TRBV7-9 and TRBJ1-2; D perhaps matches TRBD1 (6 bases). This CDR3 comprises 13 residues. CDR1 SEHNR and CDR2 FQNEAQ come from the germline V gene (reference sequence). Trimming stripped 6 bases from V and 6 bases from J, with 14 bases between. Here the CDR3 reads CASRRRGRNGYTF. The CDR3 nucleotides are TGTGCCAGCAGACGCAGGGGTAGGAATGGCTACACCTTC. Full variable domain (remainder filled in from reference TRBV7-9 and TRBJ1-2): DTGVSQNPRHKITKRGQNVTFRCDPISEHNRLYWYRQTLGQGPEFLTYFQNEAQLEKSRLLSDRFSAERPKGSFSTLEIQRTEQGDSAMYLCASRRRGRNGYTFGSGTRLTVV.

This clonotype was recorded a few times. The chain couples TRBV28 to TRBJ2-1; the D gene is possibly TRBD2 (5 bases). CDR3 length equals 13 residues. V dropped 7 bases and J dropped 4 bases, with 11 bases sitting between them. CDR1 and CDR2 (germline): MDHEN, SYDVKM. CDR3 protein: CASTPLGYNEQFF. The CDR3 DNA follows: TGTGCCAGCACCCCACTAGGTTACAATGAGCAGTTCTTC.